The 11 T cell receptor beta chains reported below all come from one sample, sequenced in a study of cytotoxic CD8 clonotypes in ibrutinib-treated CLL. Using immunoSEQ multiplex PCR, the repertoire was profiled, and TCRdb retains in-frame clones only, with some absent. Here the sample spans 40,000 to 55,000 clones, around 78% being singletons. Sequenced here: PBMCs, sampled after 24 months of ibrutinib treatment. Receptors were obtained from a human donor with chronic lymphocytic leukemia.

This clone appeared once. The chain carries TRBV18 and TRBJ2-3; tentatively, D is TRBD2 (6 bases). The V gene's germline CDR1 is KGHSH and CDR2 LQKENI. This CDR3 is 14 amino acids long. Trimming took 4 bases from V and 2 from J, leaving 10 bases between them. CDR3 in amino acids: CASSQSSATDTQYF. Written as DNA, the CDR3 is TGTGCCAGCTCACAGTCTAGCGCCACAGATACGCAGTATTTT.

J is TRBJ2-7 and V is TRBV7-6; 8 nucleotides line up with TRBD2. The CDR3 is 15 amino acids. Germline assignment: CDR1 SGHVS and CDR2 FNYEAQ. V was pared by 1 base and J by 6 bases, with 8 bases of the junction left unmatched. Here the CDR3 DNA reads TGTGCCAGCAGCTTAGATCCGGGAGGGGTTAGCGAGCAGTACTTC. Amino acids: CASSLDPGGVSEQYF.

The rearrangement links TRBV27 to TRBJ2-3; 9 positions agree with TRBD1. The germline gives CDR1 MNHEY, CDR2 SMNVEV (reference sequence). CDR3 length: 15 amino acids. The V gene end was trimmed by 4 bases and the J gene end by 3 bases; junction bases not matched to a gene: 5. As DNA, the CDR3 is TGTGCCAGCAGTTCGGGACAGGGTCTGACAGATACGCAGTATTTT. Protein: CASSSGQGLTDTQYF.

In its sample, this clone was seen a few times. The chain uses TRBV15 and TRBJ2-2, with D unresolved. The germline V gene has CDR1 LNHNV and CDR2 YYDKDF (reference sequence). This CDR3 region has 17 residues. The ends were cut back, 3 bases at V and 0 bases at J, with 14 bases in the middle. Here the CDR3 reads CATSRSLGNPNTGELFF. CDR3 DNA: TGTGCCACCAGCAGGTCCCTTGGGAACCCGAACACCGGGGAGCTGTTTTTT.

This clone was counted once. V is TRBV21-1 and J is TRBJ2-7. TRBV21-1 is a documented pseudogene. The CDR3 has 15 residues. The CDR3 loop reads CASSKLLGAGYEQYF. Written as DNA, the CDR3 is TGTGCCAGCAGCAAACTACTAGGGGCCGGATACGAGCAGTACTTC.

The chain links TRBV4-2 to TRBJ2-3; D gene uncertain. Trimming took off 5 bases at V and 0 bases at J, with 6 bases between the two ends. This CDR3 is built from 13 residues. The germline V gene has CDR1 LGHNA and CDR2 YNFKEQ. The CDR3 DNA is TGTGCCAGCAGCGATACTAGCACAGATACGCAGTATTTT. Residues: CASSDTSTDTQYF.

V gene TRBV7-6 combines with J gene TRBJ2-5; D may be TRBD2 (6 bases). Germline loops: CDR1 SGHVS, CDR2 FNYEAQ. The CDR3 consists of 15 residues. The V end was cut by 5 bases, the J end by 5 bases, with 18 bases between. The CDR3, as DNA: TGTGCCAGCAGCGGGACTGCGGCCTGGGGGGAGACCCAGTACTTC. Encoded protein: CASSGTAAWGETQYF.

This chain uses TRBV18 with TRBJ1-1; a possible D gene is TRBD1 (6 bases). Per the germline V gene, CDR1 is KGHSH and CDR2 is LQKENI. Trimming took off 3 bases at V and 4 bases at J, with 12 bases between the two ends. The CDR3 totals 14 residues. The CDR3: CASSPGQLPTEAFF. CDR3 nucleotide sequence: TGTGCCAGCTCACCCGGACAGTTACCCACTGAAGCTTTCTTT.

The V call is TRBV7-2, the J call TRBJ2-7; no clear D gene. The germline gives CDR1 SGHTA, CDR2 FQGNSA. There are 16 residues in the CDR3. Trimming removed 1 base from V and 4 bases from J, with 17 bases in between. The CDR3 bases are TGTGCCAGCAGCTTAGAATCCACGACCCGCTTTTACGAGCAGTACTTC. Amino acid sequence: CASSLESTTRFYEQYF.

The V call is TRBV6-1, the J call TRBJ1-3; TRBD1 matches 9 bases. Germline V lookup: CDR1 MNHNS, CDR2 SASEGT. The CDR3 loop spans 17 amino acids. V lost 2 bases, J lost 0 bases, and 5 bases stayed unmatched. The CDR3 protein is CASSEWEGQGSGNTIYF. In nucleotides, the CDR3 is TGTGCCAGCAGTGAATGGGAGGGACAGGGCTCTGGAAACACCATATATTTT.

This rearrangement joins TRBV5-4 to TRBJ2-2; tentatively, D is TRBD1 or TRBD2 (6 bases each). This CDR3 is built from 16 residues. Germline V lookup: CDR1 SGHNT, CDR2 YYREEE (reference sequence). The V and J ends lost 3 bases and 4 bases respectively, with 16 bases between them. The CDR3: CASSWGSGGGTGELFF. The CDR3 DNA reads TGTGCCAGCAGCTGGGGAAGCGGAGGGGGCACCGGGGAGCTGTTTTTT.